This T cell receptor (beta chain) derives from a study of shared clonotypes between healthy human individuals (TCRdb year 2020). Background on the whole study: Two women and three men aged 18 to 49 years were included in the cohort. For each donor, CD4 naive and CD4 memory were each given three plates, CD8 naive was given two plates, and CD8 memory was given one plate. The study deeply sequenced blood TCR repertoires of about 5 healthy adults to estimate repertoire size and the extent of clonotype sharing between individuals. Libraries were prepared and TCR repertoires were sequenced by different laboratories using diverse techniques, in order to increase sequencing depth and limit assay-specific biases. Leukapheresis yielded between about 0.94 and 10 billion PBMCs per donor.

Using the deep immunoSEQ assay, TCR CDR3 regions were amplified from genomic DNA by multiplex PCR. Extracted genomic DNA from each cell subset was spread evenly across all wells of several immunoSEQ 96-well plates, with each plate serving as a replicate. For sorted subsets, each replicate PCR was loaded with approximately 190 ng genomic DNA, equivalent to 25,000 to 35,000 T cell genomes. Purified libraries were measured with a Qubit 3.0 fluorometer, size-checked on a Bioanalyzer 2100, and measured again with the KAPA Library Quantification kit. Every immunoSEQ 96-well plate was sequenced on a separate single-read 150-cycle Illumina NextSeq 550 flow cell. For the original study's pipeline: Because the immunoSEQ output included only junctional sequences and no quality scores, the filtering could not be the same as the filtering used for full-length reads. Sequences were annotated with PyIR, a Python wrapper for IgBLAST v1.9, using IMGT germline references to assign V/J genes and CDR3. Reads were filtered out if the reads had weak V/J assignments (E-value above 1e-6), no CDR3, stop codons, out-of-frame junctions, or ambiguous translated residues. V3J clonotypes were defined as sequences sharing the same inferred V gene, J gene, and CDR3 amino acid sequence. Percentage overlap between repertoires was computed as shared unique clonotypes divided by the size of the smaller repertoire. Three approaches were used to assess repertoire richness: RTK rarefaction, the Chao1 estimator, and Recon v2.1 estimates of unobserved clonotypes. OLGA was used to compute generation probabilities for all TCRbeta clonotypes that the gDNA method yielded from a few donors. TCRdb retrieved this table from immuneACCESS and kept in-frame rearrangements only. Not all clones are present; in checked studies, unresolved V genes account for under half, and no reason is known for the remainder. V, J and clone size reflect that table, while D and trimming were determined from the DNA. The table for this sample lists some 2 million clones; approximately 94% of them were counted only once. The ten most abundant clones make up 0.85% to 1.2% of the sample.

CDR3 length: 13 amino acids, cysteine to phenylalanine. Of all the DNA, just the CDR3 is kept, 39 bases in frame from base 1. V is cut by 6 bases and J by 4 bases, and the space between the germline ends is 10 bases. From the germline V gene, CDR1 is MDHEN and CDR2 is SYDVKM. In regard to this clone: Which antigen it targets is not known. No qualities accompany the bases; no much larger clone lies one base away.

For the CD8 naive samples, CD45RO-negative cells were positively selected for CCR7, yielding a CD45RA+CCR7+ population from which TemRA cells were excluded. Healthy HIV-negative adults with no recently reported acute infections or vaccinations were included as donors. Every donor was a Caucasian adult residing in Nashville, Tennessee, USA. After blood collection by leukapheresis, PBMCs were isolated using Ficoll-Histopaque density gradient centrifugation and then cryopreserved in the vapor phase of liquid nitrogen. Analytical flow cytometry was used to check the purity and quantity of each magnetically sorted T cell population. Each sorted fraction had its genomic DNA isolated and then quantified by UV absorbance on a Nanodrop 2000c. Findings and caveats that apply to the study as a whole: Pairwise subsampling led to the expectation that sequencing depth would affect the degree of clonotype sharing among donors. Across four donors, approximately 4.6% of naive CD4, roughly 3.3% of naive CD8, under 2.5% of memory CD4, and approximately 0.4% of memory CD8 clonotypes were shared. Rarefaction of sorted-subset datasets indicated incomplete sequencing despite the large sequencing depth. Larger estimated clonotype richness was generally found for naive subsets than for memory subsets. The small number of donors limited the genetic and exposure-history diversity represented. Sampling was limited to blood, and TCR repertoires in tissue likely differ from TCR repertoires in blood. Compared with non-shared clonotypes, clonotypes shared by all four sorted-subset donors had higher generation probabilities.

The sequence is built from TRBV28 and TRBJ1-5, and perhaps TRBD1 as D gene, on 5 matching bases. This sequence originates from a man aged 18 to 29 in good health. Sequencing was carried out using naive CD8+ T cells sorted from blood. The label giving this sample's cell subset or site can be read as: CD45RA+CCR7+. At the DNA level, the sequence is TGTGCCAGCAGGTGGGACTGGAATCAGCCCCAGCATTTT. Its protein is CASRWDWNQPQHF.